This TCR beta chain was sequenced for a study of read filtering for tumor transcriptome and immune sequencing. Whole-study context: R-ISS stage counts were about eight for I, about 15 for II, six or seven for III. DNase treatment preceded whole-transcriptome library preparation. Study-wide points: Sorted CD138-negative bone marrow cells were not purified T cells.

This clonotype was counted at least ten times. The antigen is unknown. Unmatched junction bases numbered 6, after V lost 4 bases and J lost 2 bases. The CDR3 has 17 amino acids. Germline values: CDR1 KGHDR, CDR2 SFDVKD. The library was built from around 400 ng RNA with molecular barcoded adaptors for alpha/delta and beta/gamma chains. Via MiXCR, TCRdb re-called the reads, giving one row per CDR3 protein. The sample lists around 140,000 distinct CDR3 sequences; about 13% were seen once. Sequenced: a population of CD138-negative cells sorted from bone marrow. The receptor was derived from a donor aged 40 or older with multiple myeloma. This chain links TRBV24-1 with TRBJ2-6; TRBD1 agrees at 8 bases. CDR3 residues: CATSDPDRGTGANVLTF. CDR3 DNA sequence: TGTGCCACCAGTGACCCCGACAGGGGAACTGGGGCCAACGTCCTGACTTTC.